This TCR beta chain was sequenced in a study of OX40 agonist ivuxolimab in advanced cancers. The assay was immunoSEQ multiplex PCR, and TCRdb's table has in-frame clones only and misses some. The table records about 36,000 clones, 60% to 80% of them present only once. The sequence was obtained from an adult with an advanced solid tumor such as melanoma, head and neck, liver or kidney cancer. The material sequenced was CD4+ or CD8+ T cells sorted from blood, taken in a trial of the OX40 agonist ivuxolimab.

The CDR3 DNA reads as TGTGCCAGCATTGGACAGGTCTCTGGGGCCAACGTCCTGACTTTC. Protein sequence: CASIGQVSGANVLTF. The V call is TRBV28, the J call TRBJ2-6, with 7 bases matching TRBD1. The germline V gene encodes CDR1 MDHEN and CDR2 SYDVKM. The CDR3 runs to 15 residues. The junction had 3 bases not matched to a gene; V was cut back by 7 bases and J by 0 bases.